The present T cell receptor beta chain was sequenced within a study of cytomegalovirus exposure and HLA in healthy donors. The study ran its PCR with 60 Vbeta and 13 Jbeta primers. Repertoires were generated with immunoSEQ multiplex PCR, while TCRdb's copy carries only in-frame clones and drops some. The table includes 90,000 to 130,000 clones, over 60% detected once. About this clone itself: Antigen specificity is unknown.

Overall study findings and caveats: The records held CMV serostatus as the only immune exposure information. Follow-up analysis later connected one missense variant in DCLRE1C with trimming of TCR beta V- and J-genes. TCR beta V segments were, for the most part, productive about 87% or about 30% of the time in an earlier analysis.

With V trimmed by 0 bases and J by 8 bases, 9 bases remained unmatched. CDR3 length: 15 amino acids. From germline, CDR1 is MNHEY and CDR2 SMNVEV (reference sequence). The chain couples TRBV27 to TRBJ1-2, with TRBD1 matching 7 bases. The material sequenced was PBMCs. This receptor was taken from a man aged 25-45 years in good health and CMV-seropositive. The CDR3 region is CASSLSATGPQGYTF. The CDR3 DNA is TGTGCCAGCAGTTTATCCGCGACAGGGCCCCAGGGCTACACCTTC.